The present T cell receptor (beta chain) was sequenced within a study of beta chain features in type 1 diabetes. Study background: All samples yielded around 98 million examined sorted cells.

Reverse transcribing all isolated RNA meant expressed TCRB transcripts were sequenced. The table came from immunoSEQ multiplex PCR; TCRdb's copy has only in-frame clones and leaves some out. Of 250,000 to 300,000 clones in the sample, 8% are singletons; the top ten hold more than 1%. Germline loops: CDR1 SQVTM, CDR2 ANQGSEA. V lost 5 bases to trimming and J lost 2 bases, with 12 bases between them. The length of the CDR3 is 13 residues. Without exception, sorted populations had purity beyond 95%. Sequenced sample: central memory CD4+ T cells from blood. The V and J genes are TRBV29-1 and TRBJ1-2; D is possibly TRBD1 (5 bases). The receptor comes from a woman aged 18-29 years in good health. The CDR3 DNA reads TGCAGCGTTAGGGACGGGATAAACTATGGCTACACCTTC. Amino acids: CSVRDGINYGYTF.